This entry lists 20 T cell receptor beta chains sequenced from one sample in a study of radiation and T cells in renal cell carcinoma. Sequenced by immunoSEQ multiplex PCR; TCRdb stores in-frame clones only, minus some. Of roughly 130,000 clones listed, more than 80% are singletons. Specified time point: blood 2 weeks post-SBRT. As to treatment: 15 Gy SBRT to primary tumor, nephrectomy 4 weeks later. The specimen was blood, collected from a patient whose treatment included radiotherapy and nephrectomy. Source of these receptors: a woman aged 55-70 years with renal cell carcinoma.

This clone came up a few times. This chain uses TRBV2 with TRBJ1-6; TRBD1 is a possible D gene (6 bases). This CDR3 spans 14 amino acids. CDR1 SNHLY and CDR2 FYNNEI come from the germline V gene. Trimming removed 4 bases at V and 9 bases at J, with 13 bases between. The CDR3 DNA is TGTGCCAGCAGTGCCGAGCAGGGGAGTTCACCCCTCCACTTT. It yields the protein CASSAEQGSSPLHF.

The chain is built from TRBV5-1 and TRBJ2-3; maybe TRBD2 (6 bases). There are 15 residues in the CDR3. V was shortened by 4 bases and J by 1 base, with 13 bases between the two germline ends. Germline V gene data show CDR1 as SGHRS and CDR2 as YFSETQ. In nucleotides, the CDR3 is TGCGCCAGCAGCCAGGAGGGCGGGGGCACAGATACGCAGTATTTT. It yields the protein CASSQEGGGTDTQYF.

V usage is TRBV6-1 and J usage is TRBJ2-3; TRBD2 matches 11 bases. This CDR3 has 16 residues. From germline, CDR1 is MNHNS and CDR2 SASEGT. The ends lost 5 bases at V and 4 bases at J; junction bases unmatched: 8. This chain's CDR3 is CASSQVGTSGSDTQYF. CDR3 DNA: TGTGCCAGCAGTCAAGTCGGGACTAGCGGATCAGATACGCAGTATTTT.

The V and J genes are TRBV5-4 and TRBJ1-4, with 7 bases matching TRBD1. Germline V CDR1 and CDR2: SGHNT, YYREEE (reference sequence). V lost 1 base to trimming and J lost 5 bases; unmatched junction nucleotides: 2. The CDR3 totals 14 residues. The CDR3 is CASSLMGQNEKLFF. CDR3 coding DNA: TGTGCCAGCAGCTTGATGGGACAGAATGAAAAACTGTTTTTT.

This chain links TRBV28 with TRBJ1-6, with D maybe TRBD1 (5 bases). Germline CDR1 MDHEN, CDR2 SYDVKM. CDR3 length: 14 residues. Deletions cut 4 bases from V and 7 bases from J, with 11 bases between. The CDR3 sequence is CASSYGRVNSPLHF. The CDR3, as DNA: TGTGCCAGCAGTTATGGCAGGGTAAATTCACCCCTCCACTTT.

The J gene is TRBJ1-2, the V gene TRBV5-1; no clear D gene. The CDR3 runs 14 residues. CDR1 is SGHRS and CDR2 is YFSETQ in the germline V gene. Trimming removed 4 bases from V and 1 base from J, with 11 bases in between. CDR3 in DNA: TGCGCCAGCAGCACTGGACGGGATAACTATGGCTACACCTTC. Residues: CASSTGRDNYGYTF.

This clone has just a few counts. This chain connects TRBV30 to TRBJ1-5; 7 bases match TRBD1. V trimming: 4 bases; J trimming: 2 bases; junction bases outside the gene matches: 11. Per germline, CDR1 GTSNPN and CDR2 SVGIG (reference sequence). This CDR3 region has 16 residues. The CDR3 loop is CAWNLAGGQGNQPQHF. The CDR3, as DNA: TGTGCCTGGAACCTGGCGGGTGGACAGGGCAATCAGCCCCAGCATTTT.

The chain is built from TRBV27 and TRBJ1-2; D not certain. Germline CDR1 is MNHEY and CDR2 is SMNVEV (reference sequence). Trimming pared 6 bases from V and 4 bases from J, leaving 12 bases between. This CDR3 contains 13 residues. CDR3 amino acids: CASRSQDFYGYTF. CDR3 DNA sequence: TGTGCCAGCAGATCCCAGGATTTCTATGGCTACACCTTC.

The chain has TRBV2 and TRBJ2-2; a possible D gene is TRBD1 (5 bases). Germline CDR1 and CDR2: SNHLY and FYNNEI. With 6 bases removed from V and 4 bases from J, the gap between germline ends came to 9 bases. There are 13 residues in the CDR3. Here the CDR3 reads CASRSRATGELFF. CDR3 coding DNA: TGTGCCAGCAGGAGCAGGGCCACCGGGGAGCTGTTTTTT.

CDR3 bases: TGTGCCATCAGAGGAAAGGGCGATCAGCCCCAGCATTTT. It codes for CAIRGKGDQPQHF. The chain links TRBV10-3 to TRBJ1-5; no definite D call. The V and J ends lost 6 bases and 5 bases respectively, with 11 bases between them. This CDR3 comprises 13 residues. From germline, CDR1 is ENHRY and CDR2 SYGVKD.

V and J are TRBV4-2 and TRBJ2-5; no clear D gene. Per germline, CDR1 LGHNA and CDR2 YNFKEQ. The ends were cut back, 2 bases at V and 1 base at J, with 11 bases in the middle. The CDR3 extends over 15 amino acids. The CDR3 nucleotides read TGTGCCAGCAGCCAATACCTTGGAACCCAAGAGACCCAGTACTTC. Translated, it gives CASSQYLGTQETQYF.

This clone was recorded only once. The J gene is TRBJ2-7, the V gene TRBV6-5; D is undetermined. CDR3 size: 15 residues. Trimming left V 5 bases short and J 1 base short, with 15 bases between. CDR1 and CDR2 from the germline V gene are MNHEY and SVGAGI. The CDR3 here is CASSRDMNWSYEQYF. In DNA, the CDR3 is TGTGCCAGCAGTCGAGACATGAATTGGTCCTACGAGCAGTACTTC.

The V gene is TRBV6-5, the J gene TRBJ2-7; D could derive from TRBD1 or TRBD2 (5 bases each). V gave up 0 bases and J gave up 6 bases, with 12 bases separating them. CDR3 length equals 14 residues. Germline V gene data show CDR1 as MNHEY and CDR2 as SVGAGI. The CDR3 protein is CASSYSSRAGEQYF. The CDR3 DNA reads TGTGCCAGCAGTTACTCGTCCAGGGCGGGCGAGCAGTACTTC.

The chain links TRBV19 to TRBJ1-1; no clear D gene. CDR1 is LNHDA and CDR2 is SQIVND in the germline V gene (reference sequence). Between the trimmed V and J ends, which lost 5 bases and 8 bases, there was a span of 12 bases. This CDR3 contains 12 residues. Written as DNA, the CDR3 is TGTGCCAGTAGTCCCTCCTCGGTCGAAGCTTTCTTT. Translated, it gives CASSPSSVEAFF.

The chain combines TRBV7-2 with TRBJ2-7; a weak D match, TRBD1 (5 bases). This CDR3 spans 14 amino acids. Trimming stripped 2 bases from V and 7 bases from J, with 15 bases between. CDR1 is SGHTA, CDR2 FQGNSA, per germline. DNA of the CDR3: TGTGCCAGCAGCTTAAATTCAGGGCAGGGTGAGCAGTACTTC. This gives the protein CASSLNSGQGEQYF.

In DNA form, the CDR3 reads TGTGCCAGCTCCTCTGACTGGAGGGAGACCCAGTACTTC. As protein: CASSSDWRETQYF. V gene TRBV18 combines with J gene TRBJ2-5; D is perhaps TRBD2 (5 bases). The V end was cut by 6 bases, the J end by 5 bases, with 13 bases between. The CDR3 has 13 residues. The germline CDR1 and CDR2 sequences are KGHSH and LQKENI.

The rearrangement uses TRBV19 and TRBJ2-7; 7 bases line up with TRBD1. V dropped 3 bases and J dropped 5; count of bases not matched to a gene: 10. Germline loops: CDR1 LNHDA, CDR2 SQIVND (reference sequence). This CDR3 has 15 amino acids. The chain's CDR3 is CASSISPGGRDEQYF. As DNA, the CDR3 is TGTGCCAGTAGTATTTCCCCAGGGGGTCGGGACGAGCAGTACTTC.

The chain links TRBV7-2 to TRBJ2-1, with 13 bases matching TRBD2. V dropped 5 bases and J dropped 7; count of bases not matched to a gene: 5. Germline V gene lookup returns CDR1 SGHTA and CDR2 FQGNSA. The CDR3 extends over 15 amino acids. The CDR3 reads CASSPETSGRNEQFF. CDR3 bases: TGTGCCAGCAGCCCCGAGACTAGCGGGAGGAATGAGCAGTTCTTC.

This sequence joins TRBV7-8 and TRBJ1-3; no definite D call. V lost 0 bases and J 0 bases, leaving 12 bases between the germline ends. This CDR3 contains 17 residues. The V gene's germline CDR1 is SGHVS and CDR2 FQNEAQ. DNA for the CDR3: TGTGCCAGCAGCTTAGCGGCACAGCCCGACTCTGGAAACACCATATATTTT. Translation gives CASSLAAQPDSGNTIYF.

The genes are TRBV19 and TRBJ2-7, with D possibly TRBD1 on 7 matching bases. The V and J ends lost 5 bases and 6 bases respectively, with 17 bases between them. Per germline, CDR1 LNHDA and CDR2 SQIVND (reference sequence). The CDR3 is 14 amino acids. The CDR3 bases are TGTGCCAGTAGTGCGACAGGGAGGTTGAGCGAGCAGTACTTC. This sequence encodes CASSATGRLSEQYF. Drawing the rest from reference TRBV19 and TRBJ2-7, the complete variable domain is DGGITQSPKYLFRKEGQNVTLSCEQNLNHDAMYWYRQDPGQGLRLIYYSQIVNDFQKGDIAEGYSVSREKKESFPLTVTSAQKNPTAFYLCASSATGRLSEQYFGPGTRLTVT.